This TCR beta chain is drawn from a study of T cell responses to AZD1222 COVID-19 vaccine. About the study: Second doses at about 4 or about 12 weeks were pooled. Study conclusions and caveats: Baseline serostatus was positive in only a handful of AZD1222 recipients. Reportedly, nearly half of unique spike TCRs recognized epitopes outside B.1.351/B.1.1.7 mutations. With two AZD1222 doses given, Spike-specific TCR breadth and depth both rose.

A note on this clone: Its antigen remains unknown.

Only in-frame clones appear in the TCRdb table, and some are missing; sequencing was by immunoSEQ multiplex PCR. The table records 85,000 to 100,000 clones, around 94% of them present only once. CDR3 length equals 14 residues. Germline CDR1 SEHNR, CDR2 FQNEAQ (reference sequence). Trimming removed 1 base from V and 5 bases from J, with 9 bases in between. The chain has TRBV7-9 and TRBJ1-5, with D unresolved. This material consisted of peripheral blood, taken on day 0 of AZD1222 vaccination. This receptor was obtained from an adult in good health. The CDR3 bases are TGTGCCAGCAGCTTAGAATACAGAGATCAGCCCCAGCATTTT. Translating gives CASSLEYRDQPQHF.